These 3 T cell receptor beta chains were all obtained from the same sample, sequenced in a study of cytomegalovirus exposure and HLA in healthy donors. PCR primers comprised 60 Vbeta and 13 Jbeta primers. Sequencing was performed with immunoSEQ multiplex PCR; in TCRdb, only in-frame clones are kept and a portion is missing. The sample holds under 200,000 clones, roughly 80% seen once. Material: PBMCs. These receptors came from a middle-aged man in good health and CMV-seronegative.

The V gene is TRBV7-9, the J gene TRBJ1-5; D possibly corresponds to TRBD1 (6 bases). Germline V gene lookup returns CDR1 SEHNR and CDR2 FQNEAQ (reference sequence). V was cut by 0 bases and J by 6 bases, with 9 bases left in between. This CDR3 region has 14 residues. This CDR3 reads CASSLAGGSQPQHF. In nucleotides, the CDR3 is TGTGCCAGCAGCTTAGCTGGGGGCAGTCAGCCCCAGCATTTT.

This clone was detected a few times. The J gene is TRBJ2-2, the V gene TRBV6-5; 10 positions agree with TRBD1. This CDR3 has 14 residues. From germline, CDR1 is MNHEY and CDR2 SVGAGI. Trimming took 6 bases from V and 4 from J; bases not matched to a gene: 2. The chain's CDR3 is CASRRDRGTGELFF. The CDR3 DNA follows: TGTGCCAGCAGGCGGGACAGGGGCACCGGGGAGCTGTTTTTT.

The chain couples TRBV6-5 to TRBJ2-5; 7 bases align to TRBD1. Looked up from germline, CDR1 is MNHEY and CDR2 is SVGAGI. The CDR3 has 16 amino acids. V lost 0 bases to trimming and J lost 1 base; unmatched junction nucleotides: 5. The CDR3 DNA reads as TGTGCCAGCAGTTACTCCAGACAGGGACCCCAAGAGACCCAGTACTTC. Residues: CASSYSRQGPQETQYF.